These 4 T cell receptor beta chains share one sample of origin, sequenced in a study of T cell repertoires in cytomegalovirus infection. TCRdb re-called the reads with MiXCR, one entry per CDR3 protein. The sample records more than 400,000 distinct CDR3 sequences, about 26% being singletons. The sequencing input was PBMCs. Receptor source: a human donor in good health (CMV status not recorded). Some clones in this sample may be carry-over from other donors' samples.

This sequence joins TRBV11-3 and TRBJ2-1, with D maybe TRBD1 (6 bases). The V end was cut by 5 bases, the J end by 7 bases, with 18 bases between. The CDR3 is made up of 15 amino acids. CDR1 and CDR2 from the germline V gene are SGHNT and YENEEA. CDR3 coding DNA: TGTGCCAGCAGCCCTGGACAGTCAAACGGGAATGAGCAGTTCTTC. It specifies CASSPGQSNGNEQFF.

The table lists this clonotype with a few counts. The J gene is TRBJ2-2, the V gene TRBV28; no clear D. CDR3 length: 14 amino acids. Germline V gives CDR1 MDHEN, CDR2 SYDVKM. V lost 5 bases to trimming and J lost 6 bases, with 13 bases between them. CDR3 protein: CASSPRTLAGELFF. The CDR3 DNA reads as TGTGCCAGCAGTCCCAGGACCCTGGCCGGGGAGCTGTTTTTT.

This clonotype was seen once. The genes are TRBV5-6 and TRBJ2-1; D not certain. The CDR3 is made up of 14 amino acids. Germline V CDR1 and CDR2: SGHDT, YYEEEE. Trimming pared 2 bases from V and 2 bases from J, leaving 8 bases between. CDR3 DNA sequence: TGTGCCAGCAGCTTAGTGGCCCCCTACAATGAGCAGTTCTTC. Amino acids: CASSLVAPYNEQFF.

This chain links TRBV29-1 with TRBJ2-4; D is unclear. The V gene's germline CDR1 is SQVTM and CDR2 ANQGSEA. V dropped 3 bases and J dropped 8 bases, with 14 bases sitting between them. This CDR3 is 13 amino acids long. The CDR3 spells CSVDDYLSDIQYF. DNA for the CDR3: TGCAGCGTTGATGATTACCTGTCTGACATTCAGTACTTC.